These 14 T cell receptor beta chains came from one sample sequenced in a study of CD8+CD57+ T cells in acquired aplastic anemia. The template used for profiling TCR beta VDJ and CDR3 was genomic DNA. MiXCR, run by TCRdb on the reads, gives a single entry per CDR3 protein. The sample has around 430,000 distinct CDR3 sequences, about a third seen once; the top ten hold approximately 0.82%. By flow cytometry, patients selected for sequencing had shown an expansion of CD8+CD57+ cells. The sequenced sample consisted of sorted CD4+, CD8+, or CD8+CD57+ T cells (not recorded which) from PBMCs. Receptor source: a human donor with aplastic anemia.

The V call is TRBV5-4, the J call TRBJ2-5; 11 nucleotides match TRBD2. There are 16 residues in the CDR3. Germline loops: CDR1 SGHNT, CDR2 YYREEE (reference sequence). With 4 bases clipped from V and 3 bases from J, the junction kept 8 bases outside the gene matches. The CDR3 is CASSPRQTSGEETQYF. For the CDR3, the DNA is TGTGCCAGCAGCCCAAGGCAGACTAGCGGGGAAGAGACCCAGTACTTC.

There are many counts of this clonotype. The germline gene is not matched at one end of the junction; a read error may be the cause. The V gene is TRBV7-7, the J gene TRBJ2-2; the D gene is possibly TRBD1 (5 bases). The CDR3 is 14 residues long. Looked up from germline, CDR1 is SSHAT and CDR2 is FNYEAQ (reference sequence). This chain's CDR3 is CASSPQDSIGELFF. For the CDR3, the DNA is TGTGCTAGCAGCCCCCAAGACAGTATCGGGGAGCTGTTTTTT.

This clonotype has ten or more counts. V gene TRBV15 combines with J gene TRBJ2-1; either TRBD1 or TRBD2 may fit D (6 bases each). V shed 0 bases and J shed 5 bases, with 14 bases lying between them. Per germline, CDR1 LNHNV and CDR2 YYDKDF (reference sequence). The CDR3 runs to 16 residues. The CDR3 sequence is CATSRERLGGHNEQFF. DNA of the CDR3: TGTGCCACCAGCAGAGAACGACTTGGGGGGCACAATGAGCAGTTCTTC.

This clonotype was found a few times. The chain combines TRBV4-1 with TRBJ1-3, with D unresolved. With 4 bases removed from V and 2 bases from J, the gap between germline ends came to 6 bases. Germline V gives CDR1 MGHRA, CDR2 YSYEKL. CDR3 length: 13 amino acids. The CDR3 here is CASSLSTGNTIYF. The CDR3 DNA is TGCGCCAGCAGCCTTTCAACTGGAAACACCATATATTTT.

This CDR3 is CAWSVRLSYGYTF. The CDR3 DNA reads as TGTGCCTGGAGTGTACGGTTAAGCTATGGCTACACCTTC. The chain has TRBV30 and TRBJ1-2; unclear D gene. This CDR3 comprises 13 residues. Trimming removed 0 bases at V and 4 bases at J, with 9 bases between. Germline V lookup: CDR1 GTSNPN, CDR2 SVGIG (reference sequence).

The chain employs TRBV25-1 and TRBJ2-1, with TRBD2 identical over 12 bases. Looked up from germline, CDR1 is MGHDK and CDR2 is SYGVNS. The CDR3 runs to 16 residues. The junction had 12 bases not matched to a gene; V was cut back by 7 bases and J by 8 bases. CDR3 in DNA: TGTGCCAGCATTATGATCGGGACTAGCGGGTTGCATGAGCAGTTCTTC. This codes for CASIMIGTSGLHEQFF.

The chain uses TRBV20-1 and TRBJ2-3, with D perhaps matching TRBD2 (6 bases). Germline-derived CDR1 and CDR2 are DFQATT and SNEGSKA (reference sequence). This CDR3 comprises 15 residues. Trimming removed 4 bases at V and 2 bases at J, with 16 bases between. This CDR3 reads CSATGTPNPTDTQYF. The CDR3 nucleotides are TGCAGTGCTACCGGGACTCCCAACCCCACAGATACGCAGTATTTT.

This chain uses TRBV5-1 with TRBJ2-2, with D possibly matching TRBD2 (6 bases). V lost 7 bases and J lost 2, with 15 bases in between. Germline V gene lookup returns CDR1 SGHRS and CDR2 YFSETQ. The CDR3 totals 15 residues. The DNA of the CDR3 is TGCGCCAGCGGAGAGCGGGTTGGCAACACCGGGGAGCTGTTTTTT. Amino acid sequence: CASGERVGNTGELFF.

This rearrangement joins TRBV20-1 to TRBJ1-6, with 7 positions matching TRBD1. The junction had 10 bases not matched to a gene; V was cut back by 1 base and J by 10 bases. Germline V gene lookup returns CDR1 DFQATT and CDR2 SNEGSKA (reference sequence). This CDR3 contains 15 residues. The CDR3 coding sequence is TGCAGTGCTAGAGTACGACAGGGATCAGGATCACCCCTCCACTTT. This encodes CSARVRQGSGSPLHF.

The V and J genes are TRBV29-1 and TRBJ1-3, with D possibly TRBD1 on 5 matching bases. The germline V gene has CDR1 SQVTM and CDR2 ANQGSEA. This CDR3 contains 16 residues. The germline V and J ends were trimmed by 6 bases and 0 bases, with 18 bases remaining between them. CDR3 DNA: TGCAGCGTGGTTCCCGGGACTGGGAGCTCTGGAAACACCATATATTTT. Residues: CSVVPGTGSSGNTIYF. Complete variable domain (other parts from reference TRBV29-1 and TRBJ1-3): SAVISQKPSRDICQRGTSLTIQCQVDSQVTMMFWYRQQPGQSLTLIATANQGSEATYESGFVIDKFPISRPNLTFSTLTVSNMSPEDSSIYLCSVVPGTGSSGNTIYFGEGSWLTVV.

This clonotype was observed many times. One junction end does not reproduce the germline sequence, and a read error may be involved. The chain couples TRBV7-7 to TRBJ2-5; 12 nucleotides match TRBD1. Germline V lookup: CDR1 SSHAT, CDR2 FNYEAQ (reference sequence). The CDR3 spans 14 residues. The CDR3 region has the DNA TGTGCTAGCAGTTCCGGGACAGGGGGCGAGACCCAGTACTTC. Translated: CASSSGTGGETQYF.

The chain is built from TRBV7-6 and TRBJ2-1; TRBD2 agrees at 7 bases. The CDR3 runs 14 residues. Trimming cost V 4 bases and J 10 bases; bases outside gene matches: 10. In germline, CDR1 is SGHVS, CDR2 FNYEAQ. This CDR3 reads CASSWKAGSAEQFF. The CDR3 nucleotides are TGTGCCAGCAGCTGGAAAGCGGGGTCGGCCGAGCAGTTCTTC.

This clonotype occurred many times. The V and J genes are TRBV10-2 and TRBJ1-6; TRBD1 aligns across 7 bases. This CDR3 region has 13 residues. CDR1 and CDR2 from the germline V gene are WSHSY and SAAADI. After removal of 7 bases from V and 7 bases from J, the junction contained 4 bases not matched to a gene. In nucleotides, the CDR3 is TGCGCCAGCACGACAGGGAGCAATTCACCCCTCCACTTT. Its translation is CASTTGSNSPLHF.

The genes are TRBV4-2 and TRBJ2-2; TRBD1 aligns across 10 bases. CDR1 and CDR2 from the germline V gene are LGHNA and YNFKEQ. The CDR3 is 20 residues long. V was clipped by 4 bases and J by 0 bases; unmatched bases: 14. The DNA of the CDR3 is TGTGCCAGCAGCCGTGTCCCGGGACAGGGGCTGGGAACGAACACCGGGGAGCTGTTTTTT. It is translated as CASSRVPGQGLGTNTGELFF.